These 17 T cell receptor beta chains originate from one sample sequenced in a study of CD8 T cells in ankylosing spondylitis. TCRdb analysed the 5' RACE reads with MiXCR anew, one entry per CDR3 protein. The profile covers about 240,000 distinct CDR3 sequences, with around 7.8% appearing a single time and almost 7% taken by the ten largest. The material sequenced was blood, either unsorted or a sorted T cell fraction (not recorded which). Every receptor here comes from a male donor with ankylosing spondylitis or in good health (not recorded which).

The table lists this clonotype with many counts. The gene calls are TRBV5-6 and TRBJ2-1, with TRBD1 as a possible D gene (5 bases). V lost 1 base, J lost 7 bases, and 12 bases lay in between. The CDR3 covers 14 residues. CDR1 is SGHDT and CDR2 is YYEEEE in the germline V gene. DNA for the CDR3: TGTGCCAGCAGCTTGCGGGCAGGGATAAATGAGCAGTTCTTC. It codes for CASSLRAGINEQFF.

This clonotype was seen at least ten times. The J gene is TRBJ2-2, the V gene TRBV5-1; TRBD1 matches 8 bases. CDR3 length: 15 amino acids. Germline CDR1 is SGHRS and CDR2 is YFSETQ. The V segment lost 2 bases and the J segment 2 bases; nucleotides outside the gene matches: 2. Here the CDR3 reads CASSFQGANTGELFF. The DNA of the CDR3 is TGCGCCAGCAGCTTTCAGGGGGCTAACACCGGGGAGCTGTTTTTT. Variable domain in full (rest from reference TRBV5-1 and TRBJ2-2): KAGVTQTPRYLIKTRGQQVTLSCSPISGHRSVSWYQQTPGQGLQFLFEYFSETQRNKGNFPGRFSGRQFSNSRSEMNVSTLELGDSALYLCASSFQGANTGELFFGEGSRLTVL.

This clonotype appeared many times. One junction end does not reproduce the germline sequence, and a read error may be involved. CDR3 DNA: TGTGCGAGCACGGCAGGGATGGGCCGGGAGCTGTTTTTT. The encoded protein is CASTAGMGRELFF. The chain carries TRBV6-1 and TRBJ2-2; perhaps TRBD1 as D (5 bases). CDR1 and CDR2 from the germline V gene are MNHNS and SASEGT. The CDR3 is 13 residues long.

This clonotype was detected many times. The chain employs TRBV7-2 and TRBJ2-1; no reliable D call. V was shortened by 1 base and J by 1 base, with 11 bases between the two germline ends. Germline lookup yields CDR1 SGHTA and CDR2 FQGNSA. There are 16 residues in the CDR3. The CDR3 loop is CASSLVGRVSYNEQFF. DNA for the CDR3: TGTGCCAGCAGCTTAGTAGGTAGGGTTTCCTACAATGAGCAGTTCTTC.

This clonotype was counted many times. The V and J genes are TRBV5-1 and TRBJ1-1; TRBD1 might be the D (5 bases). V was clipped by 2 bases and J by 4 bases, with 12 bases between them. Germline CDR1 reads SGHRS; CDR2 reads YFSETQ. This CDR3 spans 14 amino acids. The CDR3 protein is CASSLGGAGTEAFF. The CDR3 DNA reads TGCGCCAGCAGCTTAGGAGGGGCGGGCACTGAAGCTTTCTTT.

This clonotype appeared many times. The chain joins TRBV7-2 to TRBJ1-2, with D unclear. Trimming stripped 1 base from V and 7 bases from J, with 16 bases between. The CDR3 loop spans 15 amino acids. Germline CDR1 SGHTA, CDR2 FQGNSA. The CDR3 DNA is TGTGCCAGCAGCTTAGGGTCAATAAGTCGGGGTGGCTACACCTTC. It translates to CASSLGSISRGGYTF.

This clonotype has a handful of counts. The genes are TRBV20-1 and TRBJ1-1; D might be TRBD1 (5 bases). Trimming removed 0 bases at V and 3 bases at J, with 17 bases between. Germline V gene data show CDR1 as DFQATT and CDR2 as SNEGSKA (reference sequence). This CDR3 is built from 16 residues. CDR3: CSARDGQGSTYTEAFF. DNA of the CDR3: TGCAGTGCTAGAGATGGCCAGGGTAGTACGTACACTGAAGCTTTCTTT.

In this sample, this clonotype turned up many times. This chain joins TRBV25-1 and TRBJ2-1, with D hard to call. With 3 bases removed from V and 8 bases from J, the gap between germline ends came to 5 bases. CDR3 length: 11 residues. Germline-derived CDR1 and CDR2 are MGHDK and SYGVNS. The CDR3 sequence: CASSDLYEQFF. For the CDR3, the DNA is TGTGCCAGCAGTGATTTGTATGAGCAGTTCTTC.

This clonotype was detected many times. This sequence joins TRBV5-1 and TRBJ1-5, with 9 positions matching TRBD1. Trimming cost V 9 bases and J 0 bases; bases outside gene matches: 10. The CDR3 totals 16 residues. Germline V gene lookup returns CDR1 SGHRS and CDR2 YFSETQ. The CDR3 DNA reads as TGCGCCATCTTAGGAACAGGGGGCCCTAGCAATCAGCCCCAGCATTTT. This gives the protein CAILGTGGPSNQPQHF.

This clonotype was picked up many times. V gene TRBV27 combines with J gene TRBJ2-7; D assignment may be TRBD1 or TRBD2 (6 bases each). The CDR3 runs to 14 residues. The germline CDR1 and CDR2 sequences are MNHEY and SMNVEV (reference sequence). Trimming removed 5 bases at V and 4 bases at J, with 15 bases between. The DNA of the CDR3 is TGTGCCAGCAGTAGGCCAGGGGACTTTTACGAGCAGTACTTC. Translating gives CASSRPGDFYEQYF.

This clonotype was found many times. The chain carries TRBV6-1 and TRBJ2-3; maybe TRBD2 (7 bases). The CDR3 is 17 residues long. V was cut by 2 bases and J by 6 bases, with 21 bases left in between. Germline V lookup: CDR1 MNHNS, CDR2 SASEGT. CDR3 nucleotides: TGTGCCAGCAGTGAAACAGGGAGGGGTCGGTACAAGGATACGCAGTATTTT. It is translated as CASSETGRGRYKDTQYF.

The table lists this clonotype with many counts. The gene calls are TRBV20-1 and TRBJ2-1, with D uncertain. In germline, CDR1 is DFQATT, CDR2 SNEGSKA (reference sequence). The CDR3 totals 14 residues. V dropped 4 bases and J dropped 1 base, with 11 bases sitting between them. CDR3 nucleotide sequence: TGCAGTGCTAAAGCCCCTGGATCCTACAATGAGCAGTTCTTC. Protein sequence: CSAKAPGSYNEQFF.

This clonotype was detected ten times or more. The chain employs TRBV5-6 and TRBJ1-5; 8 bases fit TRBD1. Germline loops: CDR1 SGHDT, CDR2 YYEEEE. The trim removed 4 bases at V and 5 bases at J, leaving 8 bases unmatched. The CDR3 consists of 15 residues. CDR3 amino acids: CASSTTGAGDQPQHF. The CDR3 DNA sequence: TGTGCCAGCAGCACGACAGGGGCAGGGGATCAGCCCCAGCATTTT. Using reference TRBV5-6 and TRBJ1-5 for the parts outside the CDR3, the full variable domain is DAGVTQSPTHLIKTRGQQVTLRCSPKSGHDTVSWYQQALGQGPQFIFQYYEEEERQRGNFPDRFSGHQFPNYSSELNVNALLLGDSALYLCASSTTGAGDQPQHFGDGTRLSIL.

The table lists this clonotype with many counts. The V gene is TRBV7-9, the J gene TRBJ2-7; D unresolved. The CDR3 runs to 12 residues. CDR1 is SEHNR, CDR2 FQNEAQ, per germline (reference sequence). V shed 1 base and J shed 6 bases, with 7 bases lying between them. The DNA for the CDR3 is TGTGCCAGCAGCTTAGAGGGCAGCGAGCAGTACTTC. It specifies CASSLEGSEQYF.

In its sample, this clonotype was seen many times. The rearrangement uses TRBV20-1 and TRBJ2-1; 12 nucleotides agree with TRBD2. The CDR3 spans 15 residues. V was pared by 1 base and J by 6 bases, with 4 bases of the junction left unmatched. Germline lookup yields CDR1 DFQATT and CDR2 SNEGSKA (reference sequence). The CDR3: CSARALAGGFNEQFF. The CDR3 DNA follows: TGCAGTGCTAGAGCCCTAGCGGGGGGGTTCAATGAGCAGTTCTTC.

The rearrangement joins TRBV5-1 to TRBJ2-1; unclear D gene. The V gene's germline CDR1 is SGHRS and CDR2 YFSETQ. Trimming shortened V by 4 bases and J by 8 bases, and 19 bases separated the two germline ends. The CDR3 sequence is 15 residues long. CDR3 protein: CASSIPVRLRDEQFF. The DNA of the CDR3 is TGCGCCAGCAGCATACCGGTCCGCCTCCGGGATGAGCAGTTCTTC.

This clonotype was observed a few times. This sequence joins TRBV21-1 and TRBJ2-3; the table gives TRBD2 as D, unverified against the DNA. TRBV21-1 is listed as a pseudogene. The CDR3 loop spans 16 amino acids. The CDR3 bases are TGTGCCAGCAGCAATTGGGAGATAGGAGGCGCAGATACGCAGTATTTT. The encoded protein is CASSNWEIGGADTQYF.